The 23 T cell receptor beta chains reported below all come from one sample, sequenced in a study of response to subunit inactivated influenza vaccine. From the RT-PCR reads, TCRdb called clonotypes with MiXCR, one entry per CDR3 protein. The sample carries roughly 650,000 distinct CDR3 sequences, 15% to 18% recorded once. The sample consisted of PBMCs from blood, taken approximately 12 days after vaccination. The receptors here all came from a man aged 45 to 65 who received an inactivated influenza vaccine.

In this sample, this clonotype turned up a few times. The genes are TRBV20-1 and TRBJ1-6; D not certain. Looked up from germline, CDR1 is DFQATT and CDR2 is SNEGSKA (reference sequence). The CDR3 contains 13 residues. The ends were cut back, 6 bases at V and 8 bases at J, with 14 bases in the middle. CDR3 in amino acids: CSAISRVHSPLHF. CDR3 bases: TGCAGTGCCATCTCAAGGGTACATTCACCCCTCCACTTT.

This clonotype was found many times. The CDR3 region is CASSSPGTSGETQYF. The CDR3 DNA is TGCGCCAGCAGCTCCCCCGGGACTAGCGGGGAGACCCAGTACTTC. This sequence joins TRBV4-1 and TRBJ2-5, with TRBD2 matching over 12 bases. Germline loops: CDR1 MGHRA, CDR2 YSYEKL. After removal of 5 bases from V and 5 bases from J, the junction contained 6 bases not matched to a gene. This CDR3 is 15 amino acids long.

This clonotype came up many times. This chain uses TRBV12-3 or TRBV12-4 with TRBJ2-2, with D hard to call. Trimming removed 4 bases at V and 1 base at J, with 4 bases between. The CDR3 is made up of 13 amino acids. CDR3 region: CASSWGNTGELFF. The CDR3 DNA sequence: TGTGCCAGCAGTTGGGGGAACACCGGGGAGCTGTTTTTT.

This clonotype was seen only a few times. The CDR3 here is CASSPATGASYNEQFF. CDR3 bases: TGCGCCAGCAGCCCCGCTACCGGAGCCTCCTACAATGAGCAGTTCTTC. The chain has TRBV5-1 and TRBJ2-1; D gene ambiguous. The V and J ends lost 4 bases and 0 bases respectively, with 14 bases between them. This CDR3 has 16 amino acids. The germline V gene encodes CDR1 SGHRS and CDR2 YFSETQ.

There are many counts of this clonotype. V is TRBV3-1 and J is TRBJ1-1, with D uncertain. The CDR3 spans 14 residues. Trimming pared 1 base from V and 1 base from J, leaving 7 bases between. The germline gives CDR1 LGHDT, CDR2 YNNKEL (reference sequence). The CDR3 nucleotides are TGTGCCAGCAGCCAAGCACTAGGGAACACTGAAGCTTTCTTT. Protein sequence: CASSQALGNTEAFF.

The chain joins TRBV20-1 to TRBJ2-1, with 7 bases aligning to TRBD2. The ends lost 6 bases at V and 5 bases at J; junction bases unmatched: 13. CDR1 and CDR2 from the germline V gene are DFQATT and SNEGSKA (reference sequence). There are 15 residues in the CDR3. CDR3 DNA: TGCAGTGCCAACGGGGCGGGAGTAACCCACAATGAGCAGTTCTTC. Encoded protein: CSANGAGVTHNEQFF.

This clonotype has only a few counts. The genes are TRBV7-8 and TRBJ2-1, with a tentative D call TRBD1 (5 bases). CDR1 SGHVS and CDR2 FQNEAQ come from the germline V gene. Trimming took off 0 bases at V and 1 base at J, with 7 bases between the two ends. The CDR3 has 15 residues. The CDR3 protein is CASSLAQGSYNEQFF. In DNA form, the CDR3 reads TGTGCCAGCAGCTTAGCCCAGGGTTCCTACAATGAGCAGTTCTTC.

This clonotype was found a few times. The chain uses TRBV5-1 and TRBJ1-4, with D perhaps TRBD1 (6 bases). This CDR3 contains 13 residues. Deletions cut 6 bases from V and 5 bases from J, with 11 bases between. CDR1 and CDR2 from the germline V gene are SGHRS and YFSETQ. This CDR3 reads CASNAQGNEKLFF. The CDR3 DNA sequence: TGCGCCAGCAACGCACAGGGCAATGAAAAACTGTTTTTT.

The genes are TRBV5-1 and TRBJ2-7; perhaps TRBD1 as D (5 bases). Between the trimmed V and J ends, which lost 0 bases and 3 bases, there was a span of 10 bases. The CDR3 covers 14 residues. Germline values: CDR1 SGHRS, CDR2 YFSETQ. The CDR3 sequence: CASSLGDRDYEQYF. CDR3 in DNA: TGCGCCAGCAGCTTGGGAGACAGAGACTACGAGCAGTACTTC.

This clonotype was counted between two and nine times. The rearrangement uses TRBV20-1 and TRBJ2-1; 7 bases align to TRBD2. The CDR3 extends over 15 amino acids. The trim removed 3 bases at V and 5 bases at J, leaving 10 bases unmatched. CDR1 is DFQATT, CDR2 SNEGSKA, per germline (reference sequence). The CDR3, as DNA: TGCAGTGCTAGCCCTACCAGCGGGAAACACAATGAGCAGTTCTTC. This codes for CSASPTSGKHNEQFF.

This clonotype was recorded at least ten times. CDR3 nucleotide sequence: TGTGCCAGCAGCGATCCCTACGAGCAGTACTTC. Encoded protein: CASSDPYEQYF. The V call is TRBV7-9, the J call TRBJ2-7, with D hard to call. Germline V gene sequence: CDR1 SEHNR, CDR2 FQNEAQ (reference sequence). Trimming stripped 5 bases from V and 2 bases from J, with 4 bases between. The CDR3 is made up of 11 amino acids.

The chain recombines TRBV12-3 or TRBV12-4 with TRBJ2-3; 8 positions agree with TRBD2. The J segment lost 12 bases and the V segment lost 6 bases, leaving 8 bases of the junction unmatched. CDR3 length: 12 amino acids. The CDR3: CASSPPGGSQYF. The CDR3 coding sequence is TGTGCCAGCAGCCCCCCGGGAGGGTCTCAGTATTTT.

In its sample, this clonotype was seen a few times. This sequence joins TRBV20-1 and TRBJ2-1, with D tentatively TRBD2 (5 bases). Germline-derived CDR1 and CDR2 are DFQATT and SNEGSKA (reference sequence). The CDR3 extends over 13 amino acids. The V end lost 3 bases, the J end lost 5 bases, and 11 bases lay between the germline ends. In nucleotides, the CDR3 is TGCAGTGCTAGCCTAACTAGGGACAATGAGCAGTTCTTC. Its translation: CSASLTRDNEQFF.

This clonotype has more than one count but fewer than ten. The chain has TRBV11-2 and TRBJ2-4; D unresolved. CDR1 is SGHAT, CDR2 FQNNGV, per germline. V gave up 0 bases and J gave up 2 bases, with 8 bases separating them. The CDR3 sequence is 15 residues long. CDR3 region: CASSLDLSTKNIQYF. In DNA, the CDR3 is TGTGCCAGCAGCTTAGATTTATCAACCAAAAACATTCAGTACTTC. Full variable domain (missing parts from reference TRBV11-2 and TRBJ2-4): EAGVAQSPRYKIIEKRQSVAFWCNPISGHATLYWYQQILGQGPKLLIQFQNNGVVDDSQLPKDRFSAERLKGVDSTLKIQPAKLEDSAVYLCASSLDLSTKNIQYFGAGTRLSVL.

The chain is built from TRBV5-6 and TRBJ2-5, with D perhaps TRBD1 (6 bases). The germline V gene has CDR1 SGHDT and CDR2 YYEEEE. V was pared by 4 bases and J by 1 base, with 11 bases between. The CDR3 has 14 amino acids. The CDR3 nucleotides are TGTGCCAGCAGCGCAACAGGGTTCCAAGAGACCCAGTACTTC. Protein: CASSATGFQETQYF.

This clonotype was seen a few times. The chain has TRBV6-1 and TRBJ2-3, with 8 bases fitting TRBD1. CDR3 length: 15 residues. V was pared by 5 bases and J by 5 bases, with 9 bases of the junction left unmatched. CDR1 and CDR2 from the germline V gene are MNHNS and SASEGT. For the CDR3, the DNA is TGTGCCAGCAGTAGATACCGGGACAGGAGAGATACGCAGTATTTT. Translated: CASSRYRDRRDTQYF.

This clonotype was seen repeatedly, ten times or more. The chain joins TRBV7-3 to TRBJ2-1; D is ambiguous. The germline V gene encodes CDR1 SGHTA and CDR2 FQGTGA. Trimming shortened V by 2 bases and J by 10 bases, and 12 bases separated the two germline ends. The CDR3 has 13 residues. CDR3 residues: CASSLGSQGEQFF. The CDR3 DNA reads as TGTGCCAGCAGCTTAGGAAGCCAAGGGGAGCAGTTCTTC.

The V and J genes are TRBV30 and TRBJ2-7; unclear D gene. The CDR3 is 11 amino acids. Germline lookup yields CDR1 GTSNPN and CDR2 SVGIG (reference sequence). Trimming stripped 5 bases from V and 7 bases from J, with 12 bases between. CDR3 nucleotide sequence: TGTGCCTGGGCGGCGCCTCGGGAGCAGTACTTC. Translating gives CAWAAPREQYF. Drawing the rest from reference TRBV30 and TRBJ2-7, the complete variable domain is SQTIHQWPATLVQPVGSPLSLECTVEGTSNPNLYWYRQAAGRGLQLLFYSVGIGQISSEVPQNLSASRPQDRQFILSSKKLLLSDSGFYLCAWAAPREQYFGPGTRLTVT.

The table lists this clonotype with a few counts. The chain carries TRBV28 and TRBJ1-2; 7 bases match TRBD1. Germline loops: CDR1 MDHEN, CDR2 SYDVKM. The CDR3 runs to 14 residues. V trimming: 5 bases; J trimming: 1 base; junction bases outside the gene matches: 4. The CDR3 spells CASSPGQRNYGYTF. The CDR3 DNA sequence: TGTGCCAGCAGTCCGGGACAGCGTAACTATGGCTACACCTTC.

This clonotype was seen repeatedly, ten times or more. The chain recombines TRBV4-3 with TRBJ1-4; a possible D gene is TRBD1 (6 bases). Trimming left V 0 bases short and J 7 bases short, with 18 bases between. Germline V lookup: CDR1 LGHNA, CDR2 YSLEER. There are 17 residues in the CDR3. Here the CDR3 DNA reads TGCGCCAGCAGCCAAGACCAAGATCTGGACAGAGGTGAAAAACTGTTTTTT. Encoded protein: CASSQDQDLDRGEKLFF.

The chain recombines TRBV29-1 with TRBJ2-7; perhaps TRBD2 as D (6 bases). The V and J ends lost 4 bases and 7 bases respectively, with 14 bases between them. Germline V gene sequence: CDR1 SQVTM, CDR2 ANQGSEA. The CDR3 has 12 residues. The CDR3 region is CSVVADPLEQYF. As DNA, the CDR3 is TGCAGCGTTGTAGCGGACCCCCTGGAGCAGTACTTC.

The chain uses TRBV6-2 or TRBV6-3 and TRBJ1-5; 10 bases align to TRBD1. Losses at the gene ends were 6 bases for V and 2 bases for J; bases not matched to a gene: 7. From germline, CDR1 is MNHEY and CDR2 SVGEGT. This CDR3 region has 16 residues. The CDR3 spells CASRTVGTGGNQPQHF. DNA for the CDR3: TGTGCCAGCAGGACGGTCGGGACAGGGGGCAATCAGCCCCAGCATTTT.

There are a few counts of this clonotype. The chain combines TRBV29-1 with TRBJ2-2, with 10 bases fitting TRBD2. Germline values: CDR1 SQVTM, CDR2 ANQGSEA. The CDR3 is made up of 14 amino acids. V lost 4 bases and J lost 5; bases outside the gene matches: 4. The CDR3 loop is CSVGGLARTGELFF. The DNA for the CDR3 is TGCAGCGTTGGGGGACTAGCGCGGACCGGGGAGCTGTTTTTT.